These T cell receptor beta chains were read from a single sample in a study of T cells after yellow fever vaccination. TCRdb reprocessed the 5' RACE reads with MiXCR, giving one entry per CDR3 protein. The table lists 350,000 to 450,000 distinct CDR3 sequences, roughly 20% of them singletons, with roughly a sixth in the top ten. Source: PBMCs, taken before the yellow fever booster vaccination. These receptors were taken from a man aged 18-30 years who received the YFV17D yellow fever vaccine. Each CDR3 is given with its conserved first and last residue. Each record gives: V gene, J gene, clone size, D gene, CDR3 protein, CDR3 DNA. The D gene is left open where the match is weak. Size is stated for part of the rows, as once, few or many counts, or as a class when the clone is expanded.

v_call: TRBV12-3/TRBV12-4
j_call: TRBJ1-5
clone_size: many
d_call: .
cdr3_aa: CASQGTAYQPQHF
cdr3_nt: TGTGCCAGCCAGGGGACGGCTTATCAGCCCCAGCATTTT

v_call: TRBV12-3/TRBV12-4
j_call: TRBJ1-1
clone_size: .
d_call: TRBD1
cdr3_aa: CASREPQGGDTEAFF
cdr3_nt: TGTGCCAGCAGGGAACCCCAGGGGGGCGACACTGAAGCTTTCTTT

v_call: TRBV28
j_call: TRBJ2-4
clone_size: few
d_call: .
cdr3_aa: CASSSGGGKDIQYF
cdr3_nt: TGTGCCAGCAGTTCTGGTGGTGGGAAGGACATTCAGTACTTC

v_call: TRBV9
j_call: TRBJ1-6
clone_size: .
d_call: .
cdr3_aa: CASSVGGGNSYNSPLHF
cdr3_nt: TGTGCCAGCAGCGTAGGTGGAGGGAACTCCTATAATTCACCCCTCCACTTT

v_call: TRBV29-1
j_call: TRBJ2-3
clone_size: few
d_call: .
cdr3_aa: CSVGTPGTDTQYF
cdr3_nt: TGCAGCGTGGGGACGCCGGGCACAGATACGCAGTATTTT

v_call: TRBV7-2
j_call: TRBJ2-1
clone_size: .
d_call: .
cdr3_aa: CASSLMTAGSYNEQFF
cdr3_nt: TGTGCCAGCAGCTTAATGACGGCAGGCTCCTACAATGAGCAGTTCTTC

v_call: TRBV7-3
j_call: TRBJ2-6
clone_size: few
d_call: TRBD1
cdr3_aa: CASSLMGQGLRGANVLTF
cdr3_nt: TGTGCCAGCAGCTTAATGGGACAGGGATTGCGCGGGGCCAACGTCCTGACTTTC

v_call: TRBV6-5
j_call: TRBJ1-3
clone_size: .
d_call: .
cdr3_aa: CASSRTDLLSGNTIYF
cdr3_nt: TGTGCCAGCAGCAGGACAGACCTTCTCTCTGGAAACACCATATATTTT

v_call: TRBV7-3
j_call: TRBJ2-3
clone_size: .
d_call: .
cdr3_aa: CASSSEGSEGSTDTQYF
cdr3_nt: TGTGCCAGCAGCTCCGAGGGAAGCGAGGGTAGCACAGATACGCAGTATTTT

v_call: TRBV12-3/TRBV12-4
j_call: TRBJ1-2
clone_size: few
d_call: .
cdr3_aa: CASSFGDSSLYGYTF
cdr3_nt: TGTGCCAGCAGTTTTGGGGACTCCTCTCTCTATGGCTACACCTTC

v_call: TRBV7-9
j_call: TRBJ1-2
clone_size: .
d_call: .
cdr3_aa: CASSIIQGMGYTF
cdr3_nt: TGTGCCAGCAGTATTATCCAGGGGATGGGCTACACCTTC

v_call: TRBV19
j_call: TRBJ1-5
clone_size: few
d_call: .
cdr3_aa: CASSINGDGYSNQPQHF
cdr3_nt: TGTGCCAGTAGTATTAATGGGGATGGGTATAGCAATCAGCCCCAGCATTTT

v_call: TRBV29-1
j_call: TRBJ2-1
clone_size: few
d_call: .
cdr3_aa: CSVEVGGYNEQFF
cdr3_nt: TGCAGCGTTGAAGTTGGAGGGTACAATGAGCAGTTCTTC

v_call: TRBV7-6
j_call: TRBJ1-1
clone_size: .
d_call: .
cdr3_aa: CASSLEGETPSEAFF
cdr3_nt: TGTGCCAGCAGCTTAGAGGGCGAGACACCGTCTGAAGCTTTCTTT

v_call: TRBV27
j_call: TRBJ2-5
clone_size: .
d_call: .
cdr3_aa: CASTPLGKGLHKETQYF
cdr3_nt: TGTGCCAGCACTCCCCTAGGGAAGGGACTTCACAAAGAGACCCAGTACTTC

v_call: TRBV29-1
j_call: TRBJ2-2
clone_size: few
d_call: TRBD1
cdr3_aa: CSVEETGIDTGELFF
cdr3_nt: TGCAGCGTTGAAGAGACAGGGATCGACACCGGGGAGCTGTTTTTT

v_call: TRBV5-1
j_call: TRBJ2-2
clone_size: .
d_call: .
cdr3_aa: CASRPPGGLELFF
cdr3_nt: TGCGCCAGCAGACCTCCGGGCGGCCTGGAGCTGTTTTTT

v_call: TRBV20-1
j_call: TRBJ2-1
clone_size: .
d_call: TRBD1
cdr3_aa: CSADRAGSYNEQFF
cdr3_nt: TGCAGTGCCGACAGGGCTGGGTCCTACAATGAGCAGTTCTTC

v_call: TRBV3-1
j_call: TRBJ2-7
clone_size: .
d_call: TRBD1
cdr3_aa: CASSRYAGTGAEQYF
cdr3_nt: TGTGCCAGCAGCCGATACGCCGGGACAGGGGCTGAGCAGTACTTC

v_call: TRBV27
j_call: TRBJ1-1
clone_size: few
d_call: TRBD1
cdr3_aa: CASRRQGAGTEAFF
cdr3_nt: TGTGCCAGCAGACGACAGGGGGCAGGGACTGAAGCTTTCTTT

v_call: TRBV4-2
j_call: TRBJ2-3
clone_size: .
d_call: .
cdr3_aa: CASRSRGTDTDTQYF
cdr3_nt: TGTGCCAGCAGGTCACGGGGGACGGACACAGATACGCAGTATTTT

v_call: TRBV12-3/TRBV12-4
j_call: TRBJ2-7
clone_size: .
d_call: TRBD2
cdr3_aa: CASSRRGVGYEQYF
cdr3_nt: TGTGCCAGCAGTAGGCGGGGGGTCGGTTACGAGCAGTACTTC

v_call: TRBV7-2
j_call: TRBJ2-2
clone_size: many
d_call: .
cdr3_aa: CASSFRVTGELFF
cdr3_nt: TGTGCCAGCAGCTTTAGAGTCACCGGGGAGCTGTTTTTT

v_call: TRBV15
j_call: TRBJ1-1
clone_size: few
d_call: .
cdr3_aa: CATSRDRAGGEAFF
cdr3_nt: TGTGCCACCAGCAGAGATCGGGCAGGAGGCGAGGCTTTCTTT

v_call: TRBV12-3/TRBV12-4
j_call: TRBJ1-2
clone_size: .
d_call: .
cdr3_aa: CASRQLGVLNGYTF
cdr3_nt: TGTGCCAGCAGGCAACTAGGGGTATTAAATGGCTACACCTTC

v_call: TRBV2
j_call: TRBJ2-3
clone_size: few
d_call: .
cdr3_aa: CASTVVGTDTQYF
cdr3_nt: TGTGCCAGCACGGTGGTTGGCACAGATACGCAGTATTTT

v_call: TRBV3-1
j_call: TRBJ1-1
clone_size: many
d_call: .
cdr3_aa: CASSQGQPNTEAFF
cdr3_nt: TGTGCCAGCAGCCAAGGACAGCCGAACACTGAAGCTTTCTTT

v_call: TRBV7-9
j_call: TRBJ2-5
clone_size: .
d_call: TRBD2
cdr3_aa: CASRLAGDDTETQYF
cdr3_nt: TGTGCCAGCAGACTAGCGGGGGACGATACAGAGACCCAGTACTTC

v_call: TRBV5-1
j_call: TRBJ2-7
clone_size: few
d_call: .
cdr3_aa: CASSRERDSYYEQYF
cdr3_nt: TGCGCCAGCAGCCGGGAGAGGGACTCCTACTACGAGCAGTACTTC

v_call: TRBV7-2
j_call: TRBJ1-2
clone_size: few
d_call: .
cdr3_aa: CASRGSAGYYGYTF
cdr3_nt: TGTGCCAGCAGGGGGTCGGCAGGGTACTATGGCTACACCTTC

v_call: TRBV7-2
j_call: TRBJ2-3
clone_size: .
d_call: TRBD2
cdr3_aa: CASSRNNAGGTDTQYF
cdr3_nt: TGTGCCAGCAGCCGTAATAACGCGGGGGGCACAGATACGCAGTATTTT

v_call: TRBV7-9
j_call: TRBJ2-2
clone_size: .
d_call: .
cdr3_aa: CASSPGWPDTGELFF
cdr3_nt: TGTGCCAGCAGCCCAGGGTGGCCGGACACCGGGGAGCTGTTTTTT

v_call: TRBV4-3
j_call: TRBJ1-1
clone_size: many
d_call: TRBD1
cdr3_aa: CASSQEGQGFRGEAFF
cdr3_nt: TGCGCCAGCAGCCAAGAGGGACAGGGGTTTAGGGGTGAAGCTTTCTTT

v_call: TRBV6-2/TRBV6-3
j_call: TRBJ1-2
clone_size: few
d_call: TRBD1
cdr3_aa: CASSVGQGSYYGYTF
cdr3_nt: TGTGCCAGCAGTGTCGGACAGGGGTCATACTATGGCTACACCTTC

v_call: TRBV4-1
j_call: TRBJ1-1
clone_size: few
d_call: .
cdr3_aa: CASSQDRTVWTEAFF
cdr3_nt: TGCGCCAGCAGCCAAGACCGGACCGTGTGGACTGAAGCTTTCTTT

v_call: TRBV6-2/TRBV6-3
j_call: TRBJ2-5
clone_size: few
d_call: .
cdr3_aa: CASSYPPQETQYF
cdr3_nt: TGTGCCAGCAGTTACCCGCCCCAAGAGACCCAGTACTTC

v_call: TRBV24-1
j_call: TRBJ1-1
clone_size: few
d_call: .
cdr3_aa: CATTGGGSEAFF
cdr3_nt: TGTGCCACCACTGGGGGGGGATCGGAAGCTTTCTTT

v_call: TRBV13
j_call: TRBJ2-6
clone_size: few
d_call: .
cdr3_aa: CASSLHTSSGANVLTF
cdr3_nt: TGTGCCAGCAGCTTACACACTTCCTCTGGGGCCAACGTCCTGACTTTC

v_call: TRBV6-2/TRBV6-3
j_call: TRBJ2-5
clone_size: .
d_call: .
cdr3_aa: CASSFQVLEPQYF
cdr3_nt: TGTGCCAGCAGTTTCCAGGTTCTGGAACCCCAGTACTTC

v_call: TRBV12-3/TRBV12-4
j_call: TRBJ2-2
clone_size: few
d_call: .
cdr3_aa: CASSPNANTGELFF
cdr3_nt: TGTGCCAGCAGTCCAAACGCGAACACCGGGGAGCTGTTTTTT

v_call: TRBV10-3
j_call: TRBJ2-5
clone_size: few
d_call: .
cdr3_aa: CAISLPGFQETQYF
cdr3_nt: TGTGCCATCAGCCTACCTGGGTTTCAAGAGACCCAGTACTTC

v_call: TRBV29-1
j_call: TRBJ2-5
clone_size: .
d_call: TRBD1
cdr3_aa: CSVDAGTGHLSQYF
cdr3_nt: TGCAGCGTTGATGCCGGGACAGGCCATCTATCCCAGTACTTC

v_call: TRBV6-7
j_call: TRBJ2-3
clone_size: .
d_call: TRBD2
cdr3_aa: CASSHTSGGATDTQYF
cdr3_nt: TGTGCCAGCAGCCATACTAGCGGGGGAGCCACAGATACGCAGTATTTT

v_call: TRBV7-3
j_call: TRBJ2-4
clone_size: few
d_call: .
cdr3_aa: CASSLTSKNIQYF
cdr3_nt: TGTGCCAGCAGCTTAACATCCAAAAACATTCAGTACTTC

v_call: TRBV4-1
j_call: TRBJ2-2
clone_size: few
d_call: TRBD1
cdr3_aa: CASSQAGQGAGELFF
cdr3_nt: TGCGCCAGCAGCCAAGCGGGACAGGGAGCCGGGGAGCTGTTTTTT

v_call: TRBV5-1
j_call: TRBJ2-6
clone_size: many
d_call: .
cdr3_aa: CASSLGSGANVLTF
cdr3_nt: TGCGCCAGCAGCTTGGGTTCTGGGGCCAACGTCCTGACTTTC

v_call: TRBV4-3
j_call: TRBJ1-1
clone_size: few
d_call: .
cdr3_aa: CASSAGPLTEAFF
cdr3_nt: TGCGCCAGCAGCGCGGGCCCGCTCACTGAAGCTTTCTTT

v_call: TRBV4-3
j_call: TRBJ1-4
clone_size: .
d_call: .
cdr3_aa: CASSQEAAYGKLFF
cdr3_nt: TGCGCCAGCAGCCAAGAGGCAGCCTATGGGAAACTGTTTTTT

v_call: TRBV7-9
j_call: TRBJ2-2
clone_size: .
d_call: TRBD1
cdr3_aa: CASSHGTDHGELFF
cdr3_nt: TGTGCCAGCAGCCATGGGACAGATCACGGGGAGCTGTTTTTT

v_call: TRBV11-1
j_call: TRBJ2-3
clone_size: .
d_call: TRBD2
cdr3_aa: CASSLSVGGTSKGSPDTQYF
cdr3_nt: TGTGCCAGCAGCTTATCGGTCGGGGGGACTAGTAAGGGTTCCCCAGATACGCAGTATTTT

v_call: TRBV6-2/TRBV6-3
j_call: TRBJ2-7
clone_size: .
d_call: TRBD1
cdr3_aa: CASTRTGPPSDEQYF
cdr3_nt: TGTGCCAGCACCCGGACAGGGCCCCCTTCTGACGAGCAGTACTTC

v_call: TRBV12-3/TRBV12-4
j_call: TRBJ2-3
clone_size: few
d_call: TRBD2
cdr3_aa: CASHWRGAGTQYF
cdr3_nt: TGTGCCAGCCACTGGCGGGGGGCCGGTACGCAGTATTTT

v_call: TRBV20-1
j_call: TRBJ2-7
clone_size: .
d_call: .
cdr3_aa: CSARDHRGRWYEQYF
cdr3_nt: TGCAGTGCTAGAGACCACCGGGGGAGGTGGTACGAGCAGTACTTC

v_call: TRBV18
j_call: TRBJ2-1
clone_size: .
d_call: TRBD2
cdr3_aa: CASSPRLAGGLLAYNEQFF
cdr3_nt: TGTGCCAGCTCACCGCGACTAGCGGGGGGACTACTGGCCTACAATGAGCAGTTCTTC

v_call: TRBV5-1
j_call: TRBJ2-7
clone_size: .
d_call: .
cdr3_aa: CASSFLSFPMVEQYF
cdr3_nt: TGCGCCAGCAGCTTCCTTTCCTTTCCCATGGTCGAGCAGTACTTC

v_call: TRBV6-5
j_call: TRBJ1-4
clone_size: .
d_call: .
cdr3_aa: CASSPGGDGAHEKLFF
cdr3_nt: TGTGCCAGCAGCCCCGGGGGGGATGGGGCCCATGAAAAACTGTTTTTT

v_call: TRBV20-1
j_call: TRBJ2-5
clone_size: few
d_call: .
cdr3_aa: CSARVEASLGETQYF
cdr3_nt: TGCAGTGCTCGAGTGGAGGCTAGCCTAGGGGAGACCCAGTACTTC

v_call: TRBV5-8
j_call: TRBJ2-3
clone_size: few
d_call: .
cdr3_aa: CASSLAIAPMSGTDTQYF
cdr3_nt: TGTGCCAGCAGCTTGGCGATAGCGCCCATGAGCGGCACAGATACGCAGTATTTT

v_call: TRBV29-1
j_call: TRBJ2-3
clone_size: .
d_call: TRBD2
cdr3_aa: CSAPGGPGIDTQYF
cdr3_nt: TGCAGCGCCCCGGGGGGGCCGGGGATAGATACGCAGTATTTT

v_call: TRBV4-3
j_call: TRBJ2-2
clone_size: few
d_call: TRBD2
cdr3_aa: CASSQATRGANTGELFF
cdr3_nt: TGCGCCAGCAGCCAAGCAACGCGGGGGGCGAACACCGGGGAGCTGTTTTTT